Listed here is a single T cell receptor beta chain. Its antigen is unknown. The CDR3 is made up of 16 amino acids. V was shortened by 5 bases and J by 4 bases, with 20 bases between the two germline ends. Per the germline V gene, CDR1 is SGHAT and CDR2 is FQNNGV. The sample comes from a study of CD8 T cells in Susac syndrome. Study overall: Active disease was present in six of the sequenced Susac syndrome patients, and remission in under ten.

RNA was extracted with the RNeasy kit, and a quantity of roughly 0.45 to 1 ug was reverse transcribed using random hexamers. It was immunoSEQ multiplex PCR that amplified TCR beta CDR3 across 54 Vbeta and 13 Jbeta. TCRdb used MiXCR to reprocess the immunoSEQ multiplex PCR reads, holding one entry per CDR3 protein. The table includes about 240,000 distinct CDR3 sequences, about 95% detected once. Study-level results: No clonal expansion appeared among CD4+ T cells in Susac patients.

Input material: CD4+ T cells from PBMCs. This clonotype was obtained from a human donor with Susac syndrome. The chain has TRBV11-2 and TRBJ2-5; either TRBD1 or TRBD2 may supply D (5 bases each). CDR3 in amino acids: CASSLGTPGRTETQYF. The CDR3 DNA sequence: TGTGCCAGCAGCCTCGGGACGCCTGGGCGAACAGAGACCCAGTACTTC.